A single TCR beta chain is shown here with its context. The antigen is undetermined. These data are taken from a study of T cells in Graves' hyperthyroidism and ophthalmopathy. Stability of Graves' hyperthyroidism was defined as absent ophthalmopathy progression within 18 months. Findings of the study overall: Stable hyperthyroidism and ophthalmopathy were separated using 13 V-J signatures. Blood samples included most of the expanded thyroid clonotypes exceeding 0.001.

CDR1 MNHNS and CDR2 SASEGT come from the germline V gene. The CDR3 is 14 amino acids. V shed 6 bases and J shed 0 bases, with 11 bases lying between them. Amplification yielded TCR beta CDR3 regions, with RNA transcripts as the source. When the TCR CDR3 underwent first-round RT-PCR, the HTBI primer set was used. TCRdb reprocessed the multiplex PCR reads via MiXCR and lists one record per CDR3 protein. The sample records approximately 700,000 distinct CDR3 sequences, roughly 17% being singletons. The source of this sequence is a man between 18 and 35 years old with Graves' hyperthyroidism. The sample was blood. This sequence joins TRBV6-1 and TRBJ2-5; TRBD2 might be the D (6 bases). The CDR3 sequence: CASRRGTDQETQYF. The DNA for the CDR3 is TGTGCCAGCAGACGGGGGACCGACCAAGAGACCCAGTACTTC.